The rows below give T cell receptor beta chains drawn from one sample of a study of regulatory T cells in long-lasting Graves disease. Each CDR3 protein is one row after TCRdb ran MiXCR on the multiplex PCR reads. Here the sample spans approximately 300,000 distinct CDR3 sequences, under 20% being singletons. Material: peripheral blood mononuclear cells (PBMCs), obtained at new diagnosis, from a patient treated with antithyroid drugs. Receptors originate from a female donor with Graves disease. Both conserved end residues are trimmed from each CDR3. Where a row states a size, it is once, few, many or the class of an expanded clone; other rows omit it.

many,TRBV9,TRBJ2-2,ASSATSPTGELF
many,TRBV12-3/TRBV12-4,TRBJ2-7,ASRKREGPTYEQY
many,TRBV11-2,TRBJ2-3,ASSLGPEDTQY
many,TRBV5-1,TRBJ1-6,ASSLGTLGSPLH
many,TRBV12-3/TRBV12-4,TRBJ2-3,ASSLAGLAGGGYTQY
.,TRBV6-1,TRBJ1-1,ASTRATGNTEAF
.,TRBV7-8,TRBJ2-1,ASISLAGGDEQF
few,TRBV4-1,TRBJ1-6,ASSQDEGGNSPLH
many,TRBV27,TRBJ2-1,ASSLSHGRSYNEQF
.,TRBV3-1,TRBJ1-5,ASSQARNQPQH
.,TRBV7-3,TRBJ1-4,ASSLNDRAEEKLF
.,TRBV4-1,TRBJ2-7,ASSQSWQIEQY
many,TRBV6-1,TRBJ2-3,ASIRLAGVRDTQY
.,TRBV7-2,TRBJ2-5,ASSLGGGAGVQY
.,TRBV11-1,TRBJ2-1,ASSLPDPGYNEQF
many,TRBV12-5,TRBJ2-7,ASGFPQGWGVNEQY
.,TRBV25-1,TRBJ2-1,ASSDTVNEQF
many,TRBV29-1,TRBJ2-4,SVEPPPIGNIQY
many,TRBV6-7,TRBJ2-7,ASSFSIPGLRSGEQY
many,TRBV30,TRBJ2-3,AGRSGRDTQY
few,TRBV5-1,TRBJ2-7,ASSLAVFFGGRHAGSEQY
many,TRBV5-1,TRBJ1-1,ASSFNPGVNTEAF
many,TRBV2,TRBJ2-7,ASRELSYEQY
many,TRBV12-3/TRBV12-4,TRBJ1-5,ASSSRHGIGSNQPQH
few,TRBV5-1,TRBJ2-1,ASSSRLSGLGGNEQF
many,TRBV28,TRBJ2-7,ASSLLRLRRSSYEQY
many,TRBV27,TRBJ2-7,ASRKHRWGSYEQY
many,TRBV10-2,TRBJ2-3,ASSESMIELTLTDTQY
.,TRBV29-1,TRBJ2-5,SVDREPKRAQY
many,TRBV7-9,TRBJ2-7,ASSPAGGASYEQY
few,TRBV7-9,TRBJ2-7,ASSLAAGGYEQY
many,TRBV19,TRBJ2-5,ASSSTGSGETQY
many,TRBV20-1,TRBJ2-7,SARDRGGHYEQY
.,TRBV4-1,TRBJ1-6,ASSQDLRNSPLH
many,TRBV11-2,TRBJ1-3,ASSLDQMNTIY
many,TRBV2,TRBJ1-5,ASNGAVMNQPQH
.,TRBV24-1,TRBJ2-3,ATSDPGLAVTDTQY